Shown below are 27 T cell receptor beta chains from a single sample sequenced in a study of low-dose radiotherapy and immunotherapy resistance in tumors. Sample time point: before trial treatment. Covering alpha and beta chains, TRAV- and TRBV-specific primers were used for the first-strand cDNA. Amplification of TCRs used a constant-region primer and V-primer adapter for about 19 PCR cycles. Each CDR3 protein is one row after TCRdb ran MiXCR on the reads. This table has 70,000 to 90,000 distinct CDR3 sequences, roughly 19% appearing once. The sample here was PBMCs, taken before treatment. These receptors all stem from a male donor with prostate cancer.

This clonotype was found many times. The gene calls are TRBV12-3 or TRBV12-4 and TRBJ2-7, with 7 bases identical to TRBD1. V lost 1 base, J lost 3 bases, and 6 bases stayed unmatched. The CDR3 covers 15 residues. The CDR3 sequence is CASSLVGDRDYEQYF. In nucleotides, the CDR3 is TGTGCCAGCAGTTTAGTCGGGGACAGAGACTACGAGCAGTACTTC.

This clonotype has ten or more counts. V gene TRBV11-3 combines with J gene TRBJ2-2; TRBD1 or TRBD2 may be the D gene (5 bases each). Germline CDR1 and CDR2: SGHNT and YENEEA. Trimming took off 5 bases at V and 8 bases at J, with 15 bases between the two ends. CDR3 length equals 14 residues. CDR3 in DNA: TGTGCCAGCAGCACCCGAGGGGATACAGGGGAGCTGTTTTTT. This gives the protein CASSTRGDTGELFF. The full variable domain, its missing parts supplied by reference TRBV11-3 and TRBJ2-2, is EAGVVQSPRYKIIEKKQPVAFWCNPISGHNTLYWYLQNLGQGPELLIRYENEEAVDDSQLPKDRFSAERLKGVDSTLKIQPAELGDSAVYLCASSTRGDTGELFFGEGSRLTVL.

This clonotype was seen at least ten times. This chain joins TRBV6-1 and TRBJ1-2; possible D gene TRBD1, 6 bases. V lost 2 bases to trimming and J lost 4 bases, with 14 bases between them. Germline values: CDR1 MNHNS, CDR2 SASEGT. The CDR3 runs 15 residues. This chain's CDR3 is CASSEPGGAGYGYTF. Written as DNA, the CDR3 is TGTGCCAGCAGTGAACCTGGGGGCGCCGGCTATGGCTACACCTTC.

This clonotype was seen many times. V and J are TRBV7-2 and TRBJ1-3, with TRBD1 as a possible D gene (6 bases). Per germline, CDR1 SGHTA and CDR2 FQGNSA. The CDR3 runs 14 residues. Trimming pared 5 bases from V and 4 bases from J, leaving 12 bases between. CDR3 loop: CASSPQGTGNTIYF. In DNA form, the CDR3 reads TGTGCCAGCAGCCCTCAGGGGACGGGAAACACCATATATTTT.

This chain connects TRBV13 to TRBJ2-5; 16 nucleotides agree with TRBD2. Germline CDR1 reads PRHDT; CDR2 reads FYEKMQ (reference sequence). The CDR3 consists of 17 residues. The J segment lost 2 bases and the V segment lost 11 bases, leaving 11 bases of the junction unmatched. The CDR3 sequence is CARTGTSGGVGQETQYF. The CDR3 bases are TGTGCCCGAACGGGGACTAGCGGGGGGGTAGGGCAAGAGACCCAGTACTTC. The variable domain in full, completed from reference TRBV13 and TRBJ2-5, reads AAGVIQSPRHLIKEKRETATLKCYPIPRHDTVYWYQQGPGQDPQFLISFYEKMQSDKGSIPDRFSAQQFSDYHSELNMSSLELGDSALYFCARTGTSGGVGQETQYFGPGTRLLVL.

This clonotype was recorded many times. The chain has TRBV5-1 and TRBJ2-7, with TRBD2 matching over 8 bases. V was pared by 4 bases and J by 2 bases, with 2 bases of the junction left unmatched. The CDR3 runs 13 residues. Germline CDR1 and CDR2: SGHRS and YFSETQ. The CDR3 nucleotides are TGCGCCAGCAGCGCCGGGGGGGCCTACGAGCAGTACTTC. It translates to CASSAGGAYEQYF.

The rearrangement uses TRBV4-2 and TRBJ2-1; D unresolved. CDR1 and CDR2 (germline): LGHNA, YNFKEQ. V was pared by 4 bases and J by 6 bases, with 19 bases between. CDR3 length equals 16 residues. The CDR3 sequence is CASSPPRTAGTNEQFF. The CDR3 coding sequence is TGTGCCAGCAGCCCCCCAAGGACCGCAGGAACCAATGAGCAGTTCTTC.

Turning to this clonotype: A much bigger clone sits one base away, suggesting this may be a read error. The rearrangement joins TRBV27 to TRBJ2-1; D tentatively reads TRBD1 or TRBD2 (5 bases each). The CDR3 has 13 residues. V was clipped by 5 bases and J by 10 bases, with 15 bases between them. CDR1 and CDR2 from the germline V gene are MNHEY and SMNVEV (reference sequence). The CDR3 DNA is TGTGCCAGCAGTGCTGCCCGATGGGGGGAGCAGTTCTTC. Its translation: CASSAARWGEQFF.

This clonotype occurred many times. V gene TRBV2 combines with J gene TRBJ2-5; possibly TRBD2 for D (7 bases). Trimming took off 1 base at V and 3 bases at J, with 21 bases between the two ends. There are 18 residues in the CDR3. Germline V CDR1 and CDR2: SNHLY, FYNNEI. The CDR3 loop is CASSEGWGGHPVKETQYF. The CDR3, as DNA: TGTGCCAGCAGTGAAGGGTGGGGGGGCCATCCCGTTAAAGAGACCCAGTACTTC.

In this sample, this clonotype turned up many times. This chain links TRBV19 with TRBJ2-5; the match to TRBD1 covers 10 bases. The CDR3 contains 15 residues. The trim removed 6 bases at V and 5 bases at J, leaving 9 bases unmatched. Germline V gene lookup returns CDR1 LNHDA and CDR2 SQIVND (reference sequence). The CDR3 protein is CASSAGQGSRETQYF. As DNA, the CDR3 is TGTGCCAGTAGCGCGGGACAGGGGTCTCGGGAGACCCAGTACTTC.

This clonotype was recorded many times. This chain joins TRBV18 and TRBJ2-3, with D maybe TRBD2 (6 bases). Trimming stripped 3 bases from V and 4 bases from J, with 8 bases between. Germline V gene lookup returns CDR1 KGHSH and CDR2 LQKENI. CDR3 length: 13 amino acids. The CDR3 DNA sequence: TGTGCCAGCTCACCGGGACTCCCAGATACGCAGTATTTT. This codes for CASSPGLPDTQYF.

This clonotype was counted ten times or more. The chain carries TRBV5-5 and TRBJ2-1; 7 nucleotides line up with TRBD2. The CDR3 covers 17 residues. With 0 bases clipped from V and 3 bases from J, the junction kept 9 bases outside the gene matches. Germline V CDR1 and CDR2: SGHKS, YYEKEE (reference sequence). CDR3 amino acids: CASSLVGGGGLYNEQFF. The CDR3 coding sequence is TGTGCCAGCAGCTTGGTCGGCGGCGGGGGACTCTACAATGAGCAGTTCTTC.

This clonotype occurred many times. CDR3 nucleotide sequence: TGCAGTGCTAGAGATGAGGCCCCGACGCCCTATAATTCACCCCTCCACTTT. Protein: CSARDEAPTPYNSPLHF. The chain combines TRBV20-1 with TRBJ1-6; D is uncertain. The CDR3 covers 17 residues. V was cut by 0 bases and J by 2 bases, with 14 bases left in between. CDR1 is DFQATT and CDR2 is SNEGSKA in the germline V gene (reference sequence).

This clonotype was detected ten times or more. The chain carries TRBV4-1 and TRBJ2-5, with 7 bases aligning to TRBD2. The trim removed 1 base at V and 5 bases at J, leaving 10 bases unmatched. This CDR3 spans 16 amino acids. Germline CDR1 is MGHRA and CDR2 is YSYEKL. CDR3 amino acids: CASSQGQAGLMETQYF. The CDR3 DNA sequence: TGCGCCAGCAGCCAAGGTCAAGCGGGGCTTATGGAGACCCAGTACTTC.

This clonotype was observed many times. V usage is TRBV29-1 and J usage is TRBJ2-5; D remains unclear. V was clipped by 4 bases and J by 3 bases, with 9 bases between them. CDR3 size: 12 residues. Per germline, CDR1 SQVTM and CDR2 ANQGSEA. CDR3 loop: CSVGDGEETQYF. The CDR3 DNA reads as TGCAGCGTTGGTGACGGAGAAGAGACCCAGTACTTC.

This clonotype was picked up many times. The chain carries TRBV12-3 or TRBV12-4 and TRBJ2-7; a possible D gene is TRBD1 (6 bases). This CDR3 comprises 13 residues. Between the trimmed V and J ends, which lost 5 bases and 3 bases, there was a span of 11 bases. In DNA, the CDR3 is TGTGCCAGCAGTCAGGGGCCCGACTACGAGCAGTACTTC. This encodes CASSQGPDYEQYF.

The chain links TRBV14 to TRBJ1-2; no firm D call. Trimming shortened V by 5 bases and J by 7 bases, and 14 bases separated the two germline ends. The length of the CDR3 is 13 residues. Germline values: CDR1 SGHDN, CDR2 FVKESK. CDR3 residues: CASSKDQVGGYTF. Written as DNA, the CDR3 is TGTGCCAGCAGCAAGGACCAAGTCGGTGGCTACACCTTC.

The chain links TRBV5-4 to TRBJ2-3; 9 nucleotides agree with TRBD2. The CDR3 sequence is 17 residues long. Germline CDR1 and CDR2: SGHNT and YYREEE (reference sequence). V lost 0 bases and J lost 5; bases outside the gene matches: 10. CDR3 sequence (DNA): TGTGCCAGCAGCTTGGCGGGTGGCGGGGGGGCGTTAGATACGCAGTATTTT. Protein sequence: CASSLAGGGGALDTQYF. Drawing the rest from reference TRBV5-4 and TRBJ2-3, the complete variable domain is ETGVTQSPTHLIKTRGQQVTLRCSSQSGHNTVSWYQQALGQGPQFIFQYYREEENGRGNFPPRFSGLQFPNYSSELNVNALELDDSALYLCASSLAGGGGALDTQYFGPGTRLTVL.

The CDR3 DNA follows: TGCGCCAGCAGCCAAGTCAATTTCATTGGGCAGGGCTTTTACGAGCAGTACTTC. This codes for CASSQVNFIGQGFYEQYF. This rearrangement joins TRBV4-1 to TRBJ2-7, with D tentatively TRBD1 (5 bases). CDR1 is MGHRA and CDR2 is YSYEKL in the germline V gene. The CDR3 is 18 residues long. The V end was cut by 1 base, the J end by 4 bases, with 23 bases between.

This clonotype was counted ten times or more. This chain uses TRBV11-2 with TRBJ1-1; 7 bases are a match to TRBD1. CDR1 SGHAT and CDR2 FQNNGV come from the germline V gene. J was trimmed by 10 bases and V by 5 bases; bases with no gene match: 13. This CDR3 region has 14 residues. In DNA, the CDR3 is TGTGCCAGCAGCCCTAACCCACAGGGGATCGGAGCTTTCTTT. Protein: CASSPNPQGIGAFF.

At least ten counts were recorded for this clonotype. The rearrangement joins TRBV2 to TRBJ1-5; no clear D gene. The CDR3 totals 14 residues. Germline values: CDR1 SNHLY, CDR2 FYNNEI. Trimming pared 6 bases from V and 1 base from J, leaving 10 bases between. CDR3 DNA: TGTGCCAGCAGCGCCGCACAGAGCAATCAGCCCCAGCATTTT. It codes for CASSAAQSNQPQHF. Using reference TRBV2 and TRBJ1-5 for the parts outside the CDR3, the full variable domain is EPEVTQTPSHQVTQMGQEVILRCVPISNHLYFYWYRQILGQKVEFLVSFYNNEISEKSEIFDDQFSVERPDGSNFTLKIRSTKLEDSAMYFCASSAAQSNQPQHFGDGTRLSIL.

This clonotype was seen ten or more times. The rearrangement uses TRBV4-1 and TRBJ2-1, with 10 bases that match TRBD2. The CDR3 covers 17 residues. The J segment lost 2 bases and the V segment lost 3 bases, leaving 7 bases of the junction unmatched. Germline CDR1 MGHRA, CDR2 YSYEKL. The CDR3 sequence is CASSQKTGTSAYNEQFF. As DNA, the CDR3 is TGCGCCAGCAGCCAGAAAACCGGGACTAGCGCCTACAATGAGCAGTTCTTC.

This clonotype was recorded many times. The CDR3 DNA follows: TGTGCCAGCTCGACTAGCGGGGTTGAGACCCAGTACTTC. Translating gives CASSTSGVETQYF. The chain couples TRBV18 to TRBJ2-5; the match to TRBD2 covers 11 bases. In germline, CDR1 is KGHSH, CDR2 LQKENI. V was clipped by 6 bases and J by 5 bases; unmatched bases: 2. CDR3 length: 13 amino acids.

This clonotype was found many times. The chain links TRBV28 to TRBJ2-7; D is undetermined. CDR3 length equals 11 residues. With 4 bases removed from V and 6 bases from J, the gap between germline ends came to 7 bases. From germline, CDR1 is MDHEN and CDR2 SYDVKM. The CDR3 reads CASSSGLEQYF. CDR3 nucleotide sequence: TGTGCCAGCAGTTCCGGTCTCGAGCAGTACTTC.

This clonotype was seen at least ten times. The chain combines TRBV6-5 with TRBJ2-5; 7 bases map to TRBD1. This CDR3 spans 13 amino acids. Germline V lookup: CDR1 MNHEY, CDR2 SVGAGI. With 6 bases clipped from V and 7 bases from J, the junction kept 8 bases outside the gene matches. The CDR3 DNA sequence: TGTGCCAGCAGAAGACAGGGTGAGGGGACCCAGTACTTC. Amino acids: CASRRQGEGTQYF.

The DNA of the CDR3 is TGTGCCAGCAGCTTAGAGAGGGGACAAGAGACCCAGTACTTC. This codes for CASSLERGQETQYF. The chain recombines TRBV7-2 with TRBJ2-5; perhaps D is TRBD1 or TRBD2 (5 bases each). The CDR3 runs 14 residues. Germline CDR1 reads SGHTA; CDR2 reads FQGNSA. V was cut by 1 base and J by 2 bases, with 8 bases left in between.

V gene TRBV30 combines with J gene TRBJ1-5, with TRBD1 matching over 8 bases. Per the germline V gene, CDR1 is GTSNPN and CDR2 is SVGIG (reference sequence). CDR3 size: 15 residues. The J segment lost 2 bases and the V segment lost 1 base, leaving 4 bases of the junction unmatched. The chain's CDR3 is CAWSGRGQGNQPQHF. CDR3 nucleotides: TGTGCCTGGAGTGGCAGGGGGCAGGGCAATCAGCCCCAGCATTTT.